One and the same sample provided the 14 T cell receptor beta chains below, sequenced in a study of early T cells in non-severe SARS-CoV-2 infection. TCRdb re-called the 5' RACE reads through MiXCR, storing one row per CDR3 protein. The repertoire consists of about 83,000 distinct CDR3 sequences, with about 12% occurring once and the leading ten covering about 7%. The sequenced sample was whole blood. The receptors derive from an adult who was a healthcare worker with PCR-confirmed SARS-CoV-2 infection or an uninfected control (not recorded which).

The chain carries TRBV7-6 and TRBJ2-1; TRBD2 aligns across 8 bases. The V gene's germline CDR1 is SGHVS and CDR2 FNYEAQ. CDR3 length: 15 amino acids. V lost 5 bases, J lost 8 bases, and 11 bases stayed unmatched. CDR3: CASSPIGGRSDEQFF. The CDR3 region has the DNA TGTGCCAGCAGCCCAATTGGCGGGAGGAGCGATGAGCAGTTCTTC.

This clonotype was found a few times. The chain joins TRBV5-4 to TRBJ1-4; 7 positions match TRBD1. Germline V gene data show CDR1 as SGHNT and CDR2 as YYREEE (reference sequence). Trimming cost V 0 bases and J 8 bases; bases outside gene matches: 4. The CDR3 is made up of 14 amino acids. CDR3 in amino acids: CASSLDRGREKLFF. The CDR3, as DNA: TGTGCCAGCAGCTTGGACAGGGGTCGCGAAAAACTGTTTTTT.

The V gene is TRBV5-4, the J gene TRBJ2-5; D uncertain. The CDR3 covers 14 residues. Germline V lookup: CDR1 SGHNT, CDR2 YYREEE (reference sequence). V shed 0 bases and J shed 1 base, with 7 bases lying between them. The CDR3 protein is CASSLGRIQETQYF. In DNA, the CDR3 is TGTGCCAGCAGCTTGGGTAGGATCCAAGAGACCCAGTACTTC. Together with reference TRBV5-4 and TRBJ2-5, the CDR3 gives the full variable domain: ETGVTQSPTHLIKTRGQQVTLRCSSQSGHNTVSWYQQALGQGPQFIFQYYREEENGRGNFPPRFSGLQFPNYSSELNVNALELDDSALYLCASSLGRIQETQYFGPGTRLLVL.

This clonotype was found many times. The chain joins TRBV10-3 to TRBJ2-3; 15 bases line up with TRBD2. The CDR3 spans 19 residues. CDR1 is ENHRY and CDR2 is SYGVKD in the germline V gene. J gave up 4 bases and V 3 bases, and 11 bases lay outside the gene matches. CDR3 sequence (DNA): TGTGCCATCAGTGACCGAGGACTAGCGGGAGGGTATGGGGCAGATACGCAGTATTTT. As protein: CAISDRGLAGGYGADTQYF.

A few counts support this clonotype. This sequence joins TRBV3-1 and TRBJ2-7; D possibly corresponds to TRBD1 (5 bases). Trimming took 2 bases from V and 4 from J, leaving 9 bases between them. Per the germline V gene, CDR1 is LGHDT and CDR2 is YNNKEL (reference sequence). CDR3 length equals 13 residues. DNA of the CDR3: TGTGCCAGCAGCCAACTCAGGGCTTACGAGCAGTACTTC. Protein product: CASSQLRAYEQYF.

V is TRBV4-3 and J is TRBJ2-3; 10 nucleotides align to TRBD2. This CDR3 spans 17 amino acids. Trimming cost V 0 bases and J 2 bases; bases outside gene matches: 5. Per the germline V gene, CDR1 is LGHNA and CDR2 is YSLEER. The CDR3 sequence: CASSQDLTSGTTDTQYF. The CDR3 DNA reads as TGCGCCAGCAGCCAAGATCTTACTAGCGGGACCACAGATACGCAGTATTTT.

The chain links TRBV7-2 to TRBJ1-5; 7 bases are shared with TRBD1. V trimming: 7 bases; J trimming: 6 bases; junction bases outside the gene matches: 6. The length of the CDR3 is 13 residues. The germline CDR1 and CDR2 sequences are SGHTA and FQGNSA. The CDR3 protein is CASTADRTQPQHF. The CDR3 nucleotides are TGTGCCAGCACCGCGGACAGGACTCAGCCCCAGCATTTT.

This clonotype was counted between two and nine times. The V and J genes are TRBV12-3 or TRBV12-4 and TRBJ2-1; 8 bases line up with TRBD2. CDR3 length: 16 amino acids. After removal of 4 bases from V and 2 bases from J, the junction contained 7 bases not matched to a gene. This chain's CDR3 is CASSYPIAGTYNEQFF. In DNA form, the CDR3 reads TGTGCCAGCAGTTACCCTATAGCGGGAACCTACAATGAGCAGTTCTTC.

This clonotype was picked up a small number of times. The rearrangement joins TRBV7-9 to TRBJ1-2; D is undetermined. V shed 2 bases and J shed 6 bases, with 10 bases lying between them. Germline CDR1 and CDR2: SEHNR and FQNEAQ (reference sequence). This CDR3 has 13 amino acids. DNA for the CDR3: TGTGCCAGCAGCTTATCACAGTCAGATGGCTACACCTTC. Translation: CASSLSQSDGYTF.

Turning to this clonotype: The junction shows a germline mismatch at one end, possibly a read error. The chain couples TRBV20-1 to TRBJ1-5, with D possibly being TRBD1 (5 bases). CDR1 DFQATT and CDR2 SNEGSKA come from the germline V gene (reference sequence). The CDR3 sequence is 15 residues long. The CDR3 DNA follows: TGCAGTGCAACCTCCGGAGGGGTGAGCAATCAGCCCCTGCATTTT. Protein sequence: CSATSGGVSNQPLHF.

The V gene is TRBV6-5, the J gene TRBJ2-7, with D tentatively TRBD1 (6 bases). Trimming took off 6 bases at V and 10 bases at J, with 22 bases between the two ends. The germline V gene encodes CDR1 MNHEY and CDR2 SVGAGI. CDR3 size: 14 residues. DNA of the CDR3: TGTGCCAGCAGGGAACAGGGACAAGGGCCCGGACAGTACTTC. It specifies CASREQGQGPGQYF.

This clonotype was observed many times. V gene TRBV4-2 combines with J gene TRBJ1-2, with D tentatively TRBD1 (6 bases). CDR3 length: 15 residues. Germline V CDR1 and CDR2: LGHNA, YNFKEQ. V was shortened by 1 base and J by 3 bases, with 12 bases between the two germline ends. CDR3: CASSQVQGQHYGYTF. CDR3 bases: TGTGCCAGCAGCCAAGTACAGGGCCAGCACTATGGCTACACCTTC.

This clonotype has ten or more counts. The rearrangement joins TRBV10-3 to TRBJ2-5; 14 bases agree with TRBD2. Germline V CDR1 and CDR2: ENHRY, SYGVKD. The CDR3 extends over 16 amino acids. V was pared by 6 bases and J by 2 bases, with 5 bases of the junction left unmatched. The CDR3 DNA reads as TGTGCCATCAGCCGACTAGCGGGAGGGCCTCAAGAGACCCAGTACTTC. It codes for CAISRLAGGPQETQYF.

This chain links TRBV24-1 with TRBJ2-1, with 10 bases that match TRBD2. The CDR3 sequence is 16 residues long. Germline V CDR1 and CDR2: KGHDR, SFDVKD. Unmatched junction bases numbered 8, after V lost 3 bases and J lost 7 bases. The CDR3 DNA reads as TGTGCCACCAGTGATCCGCTAGCGGGAGCCCGTAATGAGCAGTTCTTC. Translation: CATSDPLAGARNEQFF.